Each of the 22 T cell receptor beta chains below was sequenced from the same sample in a study of radiotherapy plus CTLA-4 blockade in lung cancer. The assay was immunoSEQ multiplex PCR, and TCRdb's table has in-frame clones only and misses some. This table holds approximately 52,000 clones, approximately 80% found once. The specimen comprised peripheral blood, sampled from a patient treated with radiotherapy plus ipilimumab. These TCRs come from a human donor with non-small cell lung cancer whose response to radiotherapy plus ipilimumab could not be evaluated.

The CDR3 spells CASSSLDSPSEQYF. The CDR3 DNA reads TGTGCCAGCAGCTCCCTAGACAGTCCTAGCGAGCAGTACTTC. This chain links TRBV7-6 with TRBJ2-7, with D perhaps matching TRBD1 (5 bases). The CDR3 is made up of 14 amino acids. Trimming took 4 bases from V and 6 from J, leaving 16 bases between them. Germline V gene data show CDR1 as SGHVS and CDR2 as FNYEAQ.

This chain connects TRBV28 to TRBJ2-7; weak D call: TRBD1 (6 bases). Germline V gene data show CDR1 as MDHEN and CDR2 as SYDVKM. V gave up 6 bases and J gave up 8 bases, with 17 bases separating them. CDR3 length: 13 residues. CDR3 sequence reads: CASSRGHPAKQYF. The CDR3 DNA reads as TGTGCCAGCAGCCGGGGACACCCGGCTAAGCAGTACTTC.

The gene calls are TRBV5-6 and TRBJ2-3; possible D gene TRBD2, 6 bases. CDR3 length: 16 amino acids. Germline values: CDR1 SGHDT, CDR2 YYEEEE. V lost 1 base, J lost 0 bases, and 12 bases lay in between. The CDR3 DNA follows: TGTGCCAGCAGCTTGTACGGCGGGGCTAGCACAGATACGCAGTATTTT. It yields the protein CASSLYGGASTDTQYF.

V and J are TRBV5-1 and TRBJ2-7, with TRBD2 identical over 8 bases. The germline CDR1 and CDR2 sequences are SGHRS and YFSETQ. This CDR3 has 16 residues. Germline trimming cut 0 bases from V and 6 bases from J; bases unmatched to any gene: 11. For the CDR3, the DNA is TGCGCCAGCAGCTTGGGGTCTAGCGGGCCACCGGGCGAGCAGTACTTC. This sequence encodes CASSLGSSGPPGEQYF.

The V call is TRBV5-4, the J call TRBJ1-2; perhaps TRBD1 as D (5 bases). Germline V gene lookup returns CDR1 SGHNT and CDR2 YYREEE (reference sequence). This CDR3 is 17 amino acids long. Trimming took 4 bases from V and 7 from J, leaving 26 bases between them. In nucleotides, the CDR3 is TGTGCCAGCAGCCCGGTGGCTGAACAGGCGGCGCATGCTGGCTACACCTTC. Protein sequence: CASSPVAEQAAHAGYTF.

The genes are TRBV30 and TRBJ2-7; D call uncertain. The CDR3 is 13 residues long. V was cut by 4 bases and J by 0 bases, with 10 bases left in between. The germline CDR1 and CDR2 sequences are GTSNPN and SVGIG (reference sequence). The CDR3 DNA is TGTGCCTGGACCCCTTTGAGCTCCTACGAGCAGTACTTC. Translating it yields CAWTPLSSYEQYF.

The J gene is TRBJ2-7, the V gene TRBV5-6, with a possible D match to TRBD1 (6 bases). The CDR3 contains 12 residues. The V end lost 2 bases, the J end lost 3 bases, and 6 bases lay between the germline ends. CDR1 is SGHDT and CDR2 is YYEEEE in the germline V gene. CDR3 nucleotide sequence: TGTGCCAGCAGCTTACAGGGCTACGAGCAGTACTTC. It codes for CASSLQGYEQYF.

In its sample, this clone was seen once. This chain's CDR3 is CASRRPSTEAFF. CDR3 bases: TGTGCCAGCAGGAGGCCCAGCACTGAAGCTTTCTTT. This chain joins TRBV28 and TRBJ1-1, with no clear D. V lost 6 bases and J lost 4, with 9 bases in between. The CDR3 extends over 12 amino acids. Germline V gene data show CDR1 as MDHEN and CDR2 as SYDVKM.

The chain uses TRBV7-2 and TRBJ2-7; TRBD2 aligns across 7 bases. This CDR3 spans 16 amino acids. Germline V gene lookup returns CDR1 SGHTA and CDR2 FQGNSA. J gave up 2 bases and V 1 base, and 8 bases lay outside the gene matches. The CDR3 bases are TGTGCCAGCAGCTTAGACGAGACTAGCCCTCCCTACGAGCAGTACTTC. It specifies CASSLDETSPPYEQYF.

The chain uses TRBV7-9 and TRBJ1-6, with D hard to call. The V gene's germline CDR1 is SEHNR and CDR2 FQNEAQ (reference sequence). V was trimmed by 4 bases and J by 6 bases, leaving 10 bases between them. CDR3 size: 14 residues. CDR3 sequence reads: CASSSTEVNSPLHF. For the CDR3, the DNA is TGTGCCAGCAGCTCGACCGAGGTTAATTCACCCCTCCACTTT.

The chain joins TRBV5-1 to TRBJ1-1, with D uncertain. Germline-derived CDR1 and CDR2 are SGHRS and YFSETQ. The CDR3 is 19 residues long. V was shortened by 0 bases and J by 4 bases, with 25 bases between the two germline ends. The CDR3 loop is CASSLARGRIDTVGTEAFF. The CDR3 bases are TGCGCCAGCAGCTTGGCACGGGGAAGGATCGATACAGTGGGCACTGAAGCTTTCTTT.

This clone was detected only a few times. V and J are TRBV7-9 and TRBJ1-2; 8 nucleotides align to TRBD1. The CDR3 covers 14 residues. The germline V gene has CDR1 SEHNR and CDR2 FQNEAQ (reference sequence). V dropped 3 bases and J dropped 4; count of bases not matched to a gene: 4. The CDR3, as DNA: TGTGCCAGCAGCTTCGGACAGGGACCCTATGGCTACACCTTC. This gives the protein CASSFGQGPYGYTF. Filled out from reference TRBV7-9 and TRBJ1-2, the complete variable domain reads DTGVSQNPRHKITKRGQNVTFRCDPISEHNRLYWYRQTLGQGPEFLTYFQNEAQLEKSRLLSDRFSAERPKGSFSTLEIQRTEQGDSAMYLCASSFGQGPYGYTFGSGTRLTVV.

V is TRBV15 and J is TRBJ2-2; D unclear. In germline, CDR1 is LNHNV, CDR2 YYDKDF (reference sequence). V dropped 0 bases and J dropped 1 base, with 3 bases sitting between them. CDR3 size: 14 residues. The DNA of the CDR3 is TGTGCCACCAGCAGAGATAGGAACACCGGGGAGCTGTTTTTT. The encoded protein is CATSRDRNTGELFF.

The gene calls are TRBV4-2 and TRBJ1-1, with TRBD1 as a possible D gene (6 bases). CDR1 and CDR2 from the germline V gene are LGHNA and YNFKEQ. The CDR3 is 15 residues long. The V end was cut by 7 bases, the J end by 4 bases, with 19 bases between. CDR3 sequence reads: CASTASGGAGTEAFF. The CDR3 DNA reads TGTGCCAGCACTGCATCGGGGGGGGCCGGCACTGAAGCTTTCTTT.

The chain employs TRBV4-3 and TRBJ2-2, with TRBD1 identical over 7 bases. The CDR3 length is 17 residues. After removal of 0 bases from V and 1 base from J, the junction contained 5 bases not matched to a gene. Per germline, CDR1 LGHNA and CDR2 YSLEER. For the CDR3, the DNA is TGCGCCAGCAGCCAAGACAGGCAGGGGGTGAACACCGGGGAGCTGTTTTTT. It is translated as CASSQDRQGVNTGELFF.

This chain uses TRBV1 with TRBJ1-1. TRBV1 is an annotated pseudogene. The CDR3 length is 15 residues. The CDR3: CTSSQDRGGSTEAFF. In DNA form, the CDR3 reads TGCACCAGCAGCCAAGATCGGGGGGGTTCCACTGAAGCTTTCTTT.

This sequence joins TRBV4-2 and TRBJ1-2, with 7 positions matching TRBD1. The germline V gene encodes CDR1 LGHNA and CDR2 YNFKEQ. The CDR3 totals 18 residues. V trimming: 1 base; J trimming: 7 bases; junction bases outside the gene matches: 18. This CDR3 reads CASSQVVRGGASSSGYTF. CDR3 sequence (DNA): TGTGCCAGCAGCCAAGTTGTGAGAGGGGGCGCTTCGTCGTCTGGCTACACCTTC.

The chain employs TRBV7-2 and TRBJ2-1; 9 bases line up with TRBD2. Germline CDR1 SGHTA, CDR2 FQGNSA. CDR3 size: 16 residues. V lost 5 bases, J lost 2 bases, and 7 bases stayed unmatched. The CDR3 DNA reads TGTGCCAGCAGCCCCCTAGCGGGGTTTACCTACAATGAGCAGTTCTTC. Translated, it gives CASSPLAGFTYNEQFF.

The rearrangement uses TRBV4-3 and TRBJ2-5; TRBD2 is a possible D gene (5 bases). The length of the CDR3 is 15 residues. Germline values: CDR1 LGHNA, CDR2 YSLEER. V lost 10 bases and J 5 bases, leaving 23 bases between the germline ends. CDR3 sequence reads: CATLLRVLRRETQYF. The CDR3 DNA follows: TGCGCCACCCTCCTTAGGGTCCTCCGGAGGGAGACCCAGTACTTC.

This clone appeared once. The V call is TRBV9, the J call TRBJ1-2; D not resolved. V lost 0 bases and J 4 bases, leaving 10 bases between the germline ends. Germline lookup yields CDR1 SGDLS and CDR2 YYNGEE. The CDR3 spans 14 residues. CDR3 bases: TGTGCCAGCAGCGTAGCTCGCGGGGTCTATGGCTACACCTTC. It encodes CASSVARGVYGYTF.

This chain joins TRBV30 and TRBJ1-3; weak D call: TRBD1 (6 bases). The germline CDR1 and CDR2 sequences are GTSNPN and SVGIG (reference sequence). CDR3 length: 17 amino acids. Between the trimmed V and J ends, which lost 1 base and 1 base, there was a span of 17 bases. The CDR3 nucleotides are TGTGCCTGGAGTGGCCTCGACTCCACAGGGTCTGGAAACACCATATATTTT. As protein: CAWSGLDSTGSGNTIYF. The full variable domain, in which reference TRBV30 and TRBJ1-3 provide the parts outside the CDR3, is SQTIHQWPATLVQPVGSPLSLECTVEGTSNPNLYWYRQAAGRGLQLLFYSVGIGQISSEVPQNLSASRPQDRQFILSSKKLLLSDSGFYLCAWSGLDSTGSGNTIYFGEGSWLTVV.

This chain connects TRBV5-8 to TRBJ2-5; D ambiguous. The germline gives CDR1 SGHTS, CDR2 YDEGEE. Trimming removed 6 bases at V and 1 base at J, with 13 bases between. This CDR3 region has 14 residues. CDR3 loop: CASTHRVGQETQYF. The DNA of the CDR3 is TGTGCCAGCACCCATCGGGTTGGCCAAGAGACCCAGTACTTC. Supplemented by reference TRBV5-8 and TRBJ2-5, the full variable domain reads EAGVTQSPTHLIKTRGQQATLRCSPISGHTSVYWYQQALGLGLQFLLWYDEGEERNRGNFPPRFSGRQFPNYSSELNVNALELEDSALYLCASTHRVGQETQYFGPGTRLLVL.